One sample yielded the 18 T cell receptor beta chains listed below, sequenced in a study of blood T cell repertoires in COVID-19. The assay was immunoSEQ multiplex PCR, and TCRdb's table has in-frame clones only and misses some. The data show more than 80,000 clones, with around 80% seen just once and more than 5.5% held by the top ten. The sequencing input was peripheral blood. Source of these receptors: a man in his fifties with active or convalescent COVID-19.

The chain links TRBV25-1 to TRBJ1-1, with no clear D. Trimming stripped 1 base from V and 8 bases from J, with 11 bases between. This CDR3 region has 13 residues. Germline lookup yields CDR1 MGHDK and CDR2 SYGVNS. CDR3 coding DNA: TGTGCCAGCAGTGAATCGGCCCCCGGGGAAGCTTTCTTT. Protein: CASSESAPGEAFF.

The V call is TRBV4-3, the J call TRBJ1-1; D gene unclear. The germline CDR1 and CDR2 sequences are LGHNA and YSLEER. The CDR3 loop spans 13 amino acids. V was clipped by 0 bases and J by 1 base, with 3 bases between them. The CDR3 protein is CASSQDRNTEAFF. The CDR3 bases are TGCGCCAGCAGCCAAGACAGGAACACTGAAGCTTTCTTT.

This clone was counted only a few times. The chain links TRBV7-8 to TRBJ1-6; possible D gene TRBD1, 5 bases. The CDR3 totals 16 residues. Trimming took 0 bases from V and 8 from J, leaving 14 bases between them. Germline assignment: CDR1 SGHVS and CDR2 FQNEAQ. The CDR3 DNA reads TGTGCCAGCAGCTTAGCGTTTTTAGGGGTGGATTCACCCCTCCACTTT. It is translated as CASSLAFLGVDSPLHF.

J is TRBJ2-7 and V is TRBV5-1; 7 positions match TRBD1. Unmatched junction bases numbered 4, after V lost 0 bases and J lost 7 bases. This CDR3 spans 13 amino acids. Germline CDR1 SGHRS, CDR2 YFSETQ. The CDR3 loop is CASSLGGGSEQYF. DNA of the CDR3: TGCGCCAGCAGCTTGGGAGGGGGCTCAGAGCAGTACTTC.

CDR3 region: CASSELGTGEEKLFF. The CDR3 DNA follows: TGTGCCAGCAGTGAATTAGGGACAGGGGAAGAAAAACTGTTTTTT. The rearrangement uses TRBV25-1 and TRBJ1-4; 10 nucleotides align to TRBD1. The germline V gene encodes CDR1 MGHDK and CDR2 SYGVNS. This CDR3 contains 15 residues. The J segment lost 8 bases and the V segment lost 1 base, leaving 4 bases of the junction unmatched.

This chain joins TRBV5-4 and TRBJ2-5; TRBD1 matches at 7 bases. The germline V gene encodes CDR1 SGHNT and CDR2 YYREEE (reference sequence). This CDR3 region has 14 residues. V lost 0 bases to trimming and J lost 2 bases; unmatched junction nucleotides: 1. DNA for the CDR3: TGTGCCAGCAGCTTGGGGGACAGACAAGAGACCCAGTACTTC. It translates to CASSLGDRQETQYF.

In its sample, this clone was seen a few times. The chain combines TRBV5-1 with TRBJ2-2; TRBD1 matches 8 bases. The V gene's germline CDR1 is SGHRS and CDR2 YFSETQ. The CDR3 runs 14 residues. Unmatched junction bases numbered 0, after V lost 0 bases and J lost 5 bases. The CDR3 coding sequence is TGCGCCAGCAGCTTGGGACAGGGGACCGGGGAGCTGTTTTTT. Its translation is CASSLGQGTGELFF.

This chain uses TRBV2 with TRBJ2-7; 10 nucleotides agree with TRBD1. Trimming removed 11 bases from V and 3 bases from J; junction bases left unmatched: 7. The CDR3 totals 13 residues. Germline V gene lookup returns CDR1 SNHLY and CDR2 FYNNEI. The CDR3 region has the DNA TGTGCCGGGACGGGACAGGGGTACTACGAGCAGTACTTC. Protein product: CAGTGQGYYEQYF.

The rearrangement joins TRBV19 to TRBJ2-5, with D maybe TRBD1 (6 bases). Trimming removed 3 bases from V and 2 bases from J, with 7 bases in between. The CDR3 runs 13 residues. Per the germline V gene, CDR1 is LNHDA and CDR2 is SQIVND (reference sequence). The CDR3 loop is CASSMGHQETQYF. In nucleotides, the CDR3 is TGTGCCAGTAGTATGGGACATCAAGAGACCCAGTACTTC.

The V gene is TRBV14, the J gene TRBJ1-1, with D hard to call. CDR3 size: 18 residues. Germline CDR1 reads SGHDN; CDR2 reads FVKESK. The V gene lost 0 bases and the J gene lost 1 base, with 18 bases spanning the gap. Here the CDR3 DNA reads TGTGCCAGCAGCCAAGAGAATTATCTTTGGCGGCCGAACACTGAAGCTTTCTTT. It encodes CASSQENYLWRPNTEAFF.

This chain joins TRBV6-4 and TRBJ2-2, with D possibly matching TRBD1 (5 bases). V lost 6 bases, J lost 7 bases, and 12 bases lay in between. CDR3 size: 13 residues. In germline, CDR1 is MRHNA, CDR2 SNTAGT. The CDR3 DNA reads TGTGCCAGCAGCCCCGGAAGGGGCGGGGAGCTGTTTTTT. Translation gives CASSPGRGGELFF.

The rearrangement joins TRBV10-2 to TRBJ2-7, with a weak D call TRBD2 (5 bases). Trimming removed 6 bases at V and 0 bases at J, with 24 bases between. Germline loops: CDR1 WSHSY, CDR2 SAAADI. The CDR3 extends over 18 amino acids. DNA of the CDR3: TGCGCCAGCAGACTACCCTTCCGGGGTAGTGGCCTCTCCTACGAGCAGTACTTC. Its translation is CASRLPFRGSGLSYEQYF.

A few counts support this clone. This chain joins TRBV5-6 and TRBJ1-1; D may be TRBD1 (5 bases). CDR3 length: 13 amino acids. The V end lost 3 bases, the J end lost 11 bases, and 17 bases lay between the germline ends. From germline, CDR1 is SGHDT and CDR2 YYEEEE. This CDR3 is CASSSPTKGVAFF. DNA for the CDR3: TGTGCCAGCAGCTCCCCCACCAAAGGGGTGGCTTTCTTT. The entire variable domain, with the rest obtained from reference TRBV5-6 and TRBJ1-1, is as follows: DAGVTQSPTHLIKTRGQQVTLRCSPKSGHDTVSWYQQALGQGPQFIFQYYEEEERQRGNFPDRFSGHQFPNYSSELNVNALLLGDSALYLCASSSPTKGVAFFGQGTRLTVV.

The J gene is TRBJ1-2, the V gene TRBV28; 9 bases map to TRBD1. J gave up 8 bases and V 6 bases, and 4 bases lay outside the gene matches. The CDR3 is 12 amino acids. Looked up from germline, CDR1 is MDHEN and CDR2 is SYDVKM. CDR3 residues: CASRTGGGGYTF. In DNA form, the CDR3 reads TGTGCCAGCAGGACAGGGGGAGGAGGCTACACCTTC.

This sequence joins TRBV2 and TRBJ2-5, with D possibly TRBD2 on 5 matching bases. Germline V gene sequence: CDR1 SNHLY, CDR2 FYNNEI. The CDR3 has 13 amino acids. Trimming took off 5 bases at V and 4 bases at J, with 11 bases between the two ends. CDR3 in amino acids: CASSRPGGETQYF. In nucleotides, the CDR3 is TGTGCCAGCAGTCGACCCGGAGGAGAGACCCAGTACTTC.

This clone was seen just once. CDR3 sequence: CASSGGSAGANVLTF. CDR3 DNA sequence: TGTGCCAGCAGTGGAGGGAGCGCTGGGGCCAACGTCCTGACTTTC. The chain joins TRBV2 to TRBJ2-6; maybe TRBD2 (5 bases). Germline V gene lookup returns CDR1 SNHLY and CDR2 FYNNEI. The CDR3 is 15 amino acids. V was shortened by 4 bases and J by 2 bases, with 9 bases between the two germline ends.

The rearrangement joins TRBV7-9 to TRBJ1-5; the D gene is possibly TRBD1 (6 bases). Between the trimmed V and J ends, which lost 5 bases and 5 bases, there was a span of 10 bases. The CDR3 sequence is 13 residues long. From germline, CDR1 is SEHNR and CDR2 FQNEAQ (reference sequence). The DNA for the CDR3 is TGTGCCAGCAGCCCAGGGGATCATCAGCCCCAGCATTTT. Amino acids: CASSPGDHQPQHF.

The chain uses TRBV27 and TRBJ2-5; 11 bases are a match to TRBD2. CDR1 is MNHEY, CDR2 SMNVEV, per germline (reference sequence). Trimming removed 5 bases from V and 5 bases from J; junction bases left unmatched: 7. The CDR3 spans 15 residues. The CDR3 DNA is TGTGCCAGCAGTCCTAGACTAGCGGGGCGGGAGACCCAGTACTTC. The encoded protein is CASSPRLAGRETQYF.